A single sample is the source of the 19 T cell receptor beta chains below, sequenced in a study of shared clonotypes between healthy human individuals. CD45RO-negative, CCR7-selected cells formed the naive CD8 fraction, which excluded terminally differentiated effector memory CD45RA+ cells. Sequencing was performed with immunoSEQ multiplex PCR; in TCRdb, only in-frame clones are kept and a portion is missing. The sample includes over 800,000 clones, about 91% of them seen just once. Sequencing was done on a sample of naive CD8+ T cells sorted from blood. Every receptor here comes from a man aged 30 to 39 in good health.

The chain carries TRBV27 and TRBJ2-1; maybe TRBD1 (7 bases). V was pared by 3 bases and J by 4 bases, with 16 bases between. CDR1 and CDR2 from the germline V gene are MNHEY and SMNVEV (reference sequence). The CDR3 is 16 residues long. The CDR3 region has the DNA TGTGCCAGCAGTTTTCAGGCGGGACAGAATTACAATGAGCAGTTCTTC. Translating it yields CASSFQAGQNYNEQFF.

V is TRBV30 and J is TRBJ2-5; perhaps TRBD1 as D (6 bases). Germline CDR1 is GTSNPN and CDR2 is SVGIG (reference sequence). This CDR3 comprises 13 residues. Trimming stripped 0 bases from V and 2 bases from J, with 7 bases between. The CDR3 spells CAWSVGQQETQYF. CDR3 nucleotide sequence: TGTGCCTGGAGTGTAGGACAGCAAGAGACCCAGTACTTC.

The chain joins TRBV19 to TRBJ1-2; 7 nucleotides agree with TRBD1. The trim removed 4 bases at V and 11 bases at J, leaving 10 bases unmatched. The germline gives CDR1 LNHDA, CDR2 SQIVND (reference sequence). The CDR3 spans 13 residues. The CDR3 region is CASSTGQAEGYTF. The CDR3 coding sequence is TGTGCCAGTAGTACAGGACAGGCGGAGGGGTACACCTTC.

The CDR3: CASSQGLAGYYEQYF. DNA of the CDR3: TGTGCCAGCAGTCAAGGACTAGCGGGCTACTACGAGCAGTACTTC. The J gene is TRBJ2-7, the V gene TRBV6-1; TRBD2 agrees at 11 bases. The CDR3 contains 15 residues. The V gene's germline CDR1 is MNHNS and CDR2 SASEGT. Unmatched junction bases numbered 6, after V lost 5 bases and J lost 3 bases.

The rearrangement links TRBV9 to TRBJ1-2; tentative D call: TRBD1 (5 bases). CDR3 size: 12 residues. The V gene's germline CDR1 is SGDLS and CDR2 YYNGEE. Trimming left V 9 bases short and J 4 bases short, with 13 bases between. CDR3 DNA: TGTGCCACCTTCGACAGACGCTATGGCTACACCTTC. Protein sequence: CATFDRRYGYTF.

With regard to this clone: A read error may explain this, as a much larger clone is one base away. The chain couples TRBV27 to TRBJ2-7; D uncertain. The length of the CDR3 is 11 residues. V lost 5 bases and J lost 3, with 5 bases in between. Germline V gene sequence: CDR1 MNHEY, CDR2 SMNVEV (reference sequence). CDR3 DNA sequence: TGTGCCAGCAGTATGAACTACGAGCAGTACTTC. Its translation: CASSMNYEQYF.

CDR3 nucleotides: TGTGCCACCAGCAGAGTTTTTAGCTCCTACAATGAGCAGTTCTTC. This encodes CATSRVFSSYNEQFF. The chain uses TRBV15 and TRBJ2-1, with D hard to call. Germline V gene sequence: CDR1 LNHNV, CDR2 YYDKDF (reference sequence). V was pared by 1 base and J by 0 bases, with 7 bases between. This CDR3 has 15 residues.

This clone has a handful of counts. The V call is TRBV4-3, the J call TRBJ1-4, with D unresolved. From germline, CDR1 is LGHNA and CDR2 YSLEER. The CDR3 contains 15 residues. With 0 bases removed from V and 0 bases from J, the gap between germline ends came to 5 bases. Here the CDR3 DNA reads TGCGCCAGCAGCCAAGATCCTGCAACTAATGAAAAACTGTTTTTT. It codes for CASSQDPATNEKLFF.

The chain links TRBV27 to TRBJ2-7; D possibly corresponds to TRBD2 (5 bases). V was shortened by 5 bases and J by 2 bases, with 13 bases between the two germline ends. Germline V gene lookup returns CDR1 MNHEY and CDR2 SMNVEV (reference sequence). This CDR3 contains 14 residues. This chain's CDR3 is CASSTWEQAYEQYF. CDR3 in DNA: TGTGCCAGCAGTACCTGGGAGCAGGCCTACGAGCAGTACTTC.

The chain is built from TRBV6-5 and TRBJ2-1, with 12 bases fitting TRBD1. This CDR3 is 15 amino acids long. Germline assignment: CDR1 MNHEY and CDR2 SVGAGI. The ends lost 6 bases at V and 7 bases at J; junction bases unmatched: 7. CDR3 in amino acids: CASRIGTGGFNEQFF. CDR3 DNA sequence: TGTGCCAGCAGAATCGGGACAGGGGGCTTTAATGAGCAGTTCTTC.

V usage is TRBV4-3 and J usage is TRBJ2-1, with a possible D match to TRBD2 (6 bases). The CDR3 length is 16 residues. Germline V gives CDR1 LGHNA, CDR2 YSLEER. V was cut by 2 bases and J by 4 bases, with 15 bases left in between. CDR3 loop: CASSQSRLAVYNEQFF. The DNA for the CDR3 is TGCGCCAGCAGCCAATCTCGTTTAGCGGTTTACAATGAGCAGTTCTTC.

The count of this clone is one. The rearrangement links TRBV14 to TRBJ2-1, with 8 bases fitting TRBD2. The CDR3 runs 18 residues. V shed 3 bases, J shed 2 bases, and the junction held 12 bases outside the gene matches. CDR1 and CDR2 (germline): SGHDN, FVKESK. The CDR3 is CASSHPGQGLGTYNEQFF. CDR3 nucleotides: TGTGCCAGCAGCCACCCCGGCCAGGGACTAGGAACCTACAATGAGCAGTTCTTC.

The chain recombines TRBV11-2 with TRBJ1-1; 7 positions match TRBD1. The CDR3 length is 15 residues. After removal of 5 bases from V and 3 bases from J, the junction contained 9 bases not matched to a gene. From germline, CDR1 is SGHAT and CDR2 FQNNGV. The CDR3 loop reads CASSGPGGRYTEAFF. CDR3 sequence (DNA): TGTGCCAGCAGCGGACCAGGGGGGCGGTACACTGAAGCTTTCTTT.

V gene TRBV9 combines with J gene TRBJ2-7, with a weak D call TRBD1 (6 bases). The V gene lost 3 bases and the J gene lost 7 bases, with 8 bases spanning the gap. CDR1 is SGDLS and CDR2 is YYNGEE in the germline V gene. This CDR3 has 11 residues. DNA for the CDR3: TGTGCCAGCAGCGGGGGGCGTGAGCAGTACTTC. It yields the protein CASSGGREQYF.

This chain connects TRBV27 to TRBJ2-7; D gene unclear. The ends were cut back, 5 bases at V and 0 bases at J, with 5 bases in the middle. The CDR3 has 12 residues. CDR1 MNHEY and CDR2 SMNVEV come from the germline V gene (reference sequence). CDR3 nucleotide sequence: TGTGCCAGCAGTATAAGCTCCTACGAGCAGTACTTC. The encoded protein is CASSISSYEQYF.

The chain is built from TRBV7-6 and TRBJ2-1, with D uncertain. CDR1 is SGHVS, CDR2 FNYEAQ, per germline. The CDR3 runs 13 residues. V lost 4 bases to trimming and J lost 4 bases, with 8 bases between them. CDR3 sequence: CASSSRVYNEQFF. In DNA, the CDR3 is TGTGCCAGCAGCTCAAGGGTTTACAATGAGCAGTTCTTC.

This chain links TRBV7-6 with TRBJ2-7, with 8 bases matching TRBD2. Germline V gene data show CDR1 as SGHVS and CDR2 as FNYEAQ. The CDR3 is 15 amino acids. Trimming at V came to 1 base and at J to 3 bases, leaving 5 bases not matched to a gene. CDR3 DNA sequence: TGTGCCAGCAGCTTAGAAGACGGGAGGGGCTACGAGCAGTACTTC. As protein: CASSLEDGRGYEQYF. Looking up the rest from reference TRBV7-6 and TRBJ2-7 gives the full variable domain: GAGVSQSPRYKVTKRGQDVALRCDPISGHVSLYWYRQALGQGPEFLTYFNYEAQQDKSGLPNDRFSAERPEGSISTLTIQRTEQRDSAMYRCASSLEDGRGYEQYFGPGTRLTVT.

DNA of the CDR3: TGTGCCAGCAGCCTCAGGAGGAGCTCCTACGAGCAGTACTTC. Residues: CASSLRRSSYEQYF. The chain carries TRBV6-1 and TRBJ2-7; a possible D gene is TRBD2 (5 bases). CDR1 is MNHNS and CDR2 is SASEGT in the germline V gene. V lost 6 bases to trimming and J lost 0 bases, with 12 bases between them. The CDR3 spans 14 residues.

A remark on this clone: This sample also contains other DNA sequences that code for the same CDR3. The V and J genes are TRBV27 and TRBJ2-6; no definite D call. The CDR3 is made up of 13 amino acids. V lost 3 bases to trimming and J lost 3 bases, with 3 bases between them. The germline gives CDR1 MNHEY, CDR2 SMNVEV (reference sequence). The CDR3: CASSFSGANVLTF. The CDR3 DNA is TGTGCCAGCAGTTTCAGTGGGGCCAACGTCCTGACTTTC.